These 15 T cell receptor beta chains were all obtained from the same sample, sequenced in a study of PD-L1 blockade in urothelial cancer. Time point meaning: pretreatment peripheral blood. Clones were read by immunoSEQ multiplex PCR, and TCRdb kept only the in-frame ones, dropping some. The sample lists 15,000 to 20,000 clones; 75% to 90% were seen once. This material consisted of PBMCs, taken around atezolizumab (anti-PD-L1) treatment. The receptors here all came from a man between 65 and 80 years old with urothelial cancer.

The rearrangement uses TRBV11-2 and TRBJ1-5; D is undetermined. The CDR3 sequence is 15 residues long. Deletions cut 1 base from V and 2 bases from J, with 9 bases between. Germline V CDR1 and CDR2: SGHAT, FQNNGV. The CDR3 spells CASSLGSSGNQPQHF. CDR3 coding DNA: TGTGCCAGCAGCTTAGGGAGCAGTGGCAATCAGCCCCAGCATTTT.

The chain combines TRBV19 with TRBJ1-2, with D possibly matching TRBD1 (6 bases). With 5 bases removed from V and 8 bases from J, the gap between germline ends came to 21 bases. Germline V lookup: CDR1 LNHDA, CDR2 SQIVND (reference sequence). The CDR3 is 15 residues long. CDR3 bases: TGTGCCAGTAGTCCCCGATTGGGGGGGGCGGCCGGCTACACCTTC. Its protein is CASSPRLGGAAGYTF.

The V gene is TRBV6-5, the J gene TRBJ2-1; TRBD2 matches 9 bases. CDR1 is MNHEY and CDR2 is SVGAGI in the germline V gene. The CDR3 contains 15 residues. Unmatched junction bases numbered 10, after V lost 6 bases and J lost 7 bases. The DNA for the CDR3 is TGTGCCAGCAGCCAGATCGGCGGGGGGGAGAATGAGCAGTTCTTC. It is translated as CASSQIGGGENEQFF.

The chain combines TRBV2 with TRBJ2-3; weak D call: TRBD1 (5 bases). Trimming pared 1 base from V and 0 bases from J, leaving 11 bases between. Germline V gene sequence: CDR1 SNHLY, CDR2 FYNNEI. This CDR3 region has 16 residues. CDR3 coding DNA: TGTGCCAGCAGTGAAGGGACATTAGCTAGCACAGATACGCAGTATTTT. It yields the protein CASSEGTLASTDTQYF.

This rearrangement joins TRBV4-1 to TRBJ2-3, with a tentative D call TRBD1 (5 bases). CDR3 length: 15 residues. With 1 base removed from V and 0 bases from J, the gap between germline ends came to 8 bases. Per germline, CDR1 MGHRA and CDR2 YSYEKL. CDR3 region: CASSQVGDSTDTQYF. In nucleotides, the CDR3 is TGCGCCAGCAGCCAAGTAGGGGATAGCACAGATACGCAGTATTTT.

The rearrangement joins TRBV10-2 to TRBJ1-4; TRBD1 might be the D (6 bases). Trimming pared 6 bases from V and 5 bases from J, leaving 16 bases between. There are 15 residues in the CDR3. CDR1 is WSHSY, CDR2 SAAADI, per germline. CDR3 in DNA: TGCGCCAGCAGGGGGGCGATAGGGCCGAATGAAAAACTGTTTTTT. This translates into CASRGAIGPNEKLFF.

As regards this clone: A junction end diverges from the germline sequence, so it may reflect a read error. The chain has TRBV28 and TRBJ1-5; D gene unclear. This CDR3 is built from 12 residues. Germline loops: CDR1 MDHEN, CDR2 SYDVKM. For the CDR3, the DNA is TGTGCCAGTAGTTTGGGGAGTCAGCCCCAGCATTTT. As protein: CASSLGSQPQHF.

The CDR3 protein is CASSQGLAGLYEQFF. CDR3 coding DNA: TGTGCCAGCAGCCAAGGACTAGCGGGGCTATATGAGCAGTTCTTC. The genes are TRBV14 and TRBJ2-1; 11 bases line up with TRBD2. The germline V gene has CDR1 SGHDN and CDR2 FVKESK. This CDR3 region has 15 residues. Trimming removed 1 base from V and 8 bases from J; junction bases left unmatched: 4. The full variable domain, its missing parts supplied by reference TRBV14 and TRBJ2-1, is EAGVTQFPSHSVIEKGQTVTLRCDPISGHDNLYWYRRVMGKEIKFLLHFVKESKQDESGMPNNRFLAERTGGTYSTLKVQPAELEDSGVYFCASSQGLAGLYEQFFGPGTRLTVL.

This rearrangement joins TRBV28 to TRBJ1-2; no firm D call. CDR1 is MDHEN and CDR2 is SYDVKM in the germline V gene. The V end was cut by 5 bases, the J end by 3 bases, with 16 bases between. The CDR3 has 15 residues. The CDR3 region is CASSPTPNSYYGYTF. DNA of the CDR3: TGTGCCAGCAGTCCGACGCCCAACAGTTACTATGGCTACACCTTC.

This clone was observed a single time. The CDR3 here is CARGQLGDTQYF. The DNA of the CDR3 is TGTGCCCGGGGACAGCTAGGGGATACGCAGTATTTT. This chain links TRBV19 with TRBJ2-3; TRBD1 agrees at 7 bases. Germline V gene lookup returns CDR1 LNHDA and CDR2 SQIVND (reference sequence). The CDR3 consists of 12 residues. V gave up 11 bases and J gave up 6 bases; unmatched junction bases: 8.

As concerns this clone: At one of its ends the junction is not consistent with the germline gene, which may arise from a read error. V usage is TRBV11-2 and J usage is TRBJ1-1; D ambiguous. Germline V CDR1 and CDR2: SGHAT, FQNNGV. This CDR3 has 16 amino acids. The CDR3 DNA follows: TGTGCCAGCAGCCTAGAGGGCACACGTATGAACACTGAAGCTTTCTTT. It translates to CASSLEGTRMNTEAFF.

V is TRBV11-2 and J is TRBJ2-7, with D unresolved. The V gene's germline CDR1 is SGHAT and CDR2 FQNNGV. V was pared by 0 bases and J by 9 bases, with 9 bases between. The CDR3 totals 12 residues. As DNA, the CDR3 is TGTGCCAGCAGCTTAGAGGCCTTCAGGCAGTACTTC. Translating gives CASSLEAFRQYF.

The rearrangement links TRBV11-2 to TRBJ1-2; 7 bases fit TRBD1. V lost 5 bases and J lost 4; bases outside the gene matches: 4. Germline CDR1 SGHAT, CDR2 FQNNGV. The CDR3 length is 13 residues. CDR3 coding DNA: TGTGCCAGCAGCCGGACAGGCCTCTATGGCTACACCTTC. This translates into CASSRTGLYGYTF.

V usage is TRBV28 and J usage is TRBJ1-3; no clear D gene. Germline values: CDR1 MDHEN, CDR2 SYDVKM. CDR3 length equals 15 residues. The V end was cut by 6 bases, the J end by 4 bases, with 16 bases between. The CDR3, as DNA: TGTGCCAGCAGAGGAGGCGACCTCTTCGGAAACACCATATATTTT. Protein: CASRGGDLFGNTIYF.

The CDR3, as DNA: TGTGCCAGCAGGAAAGAGGATCAGCCCCAGCATTTT. Translation: CASRKEDQPQHF. The chain combines TRBV6-6 with TRBJ1-5; D remains ambiguous. The CDR3 length is 12 residues. The germline V and J ends were trimmed by 6 bases and 5 bases, with 8 bases remaining between them. CDR1 MNHNY and CDR2 SVGAGI come from the germline V gene (reference sequence).